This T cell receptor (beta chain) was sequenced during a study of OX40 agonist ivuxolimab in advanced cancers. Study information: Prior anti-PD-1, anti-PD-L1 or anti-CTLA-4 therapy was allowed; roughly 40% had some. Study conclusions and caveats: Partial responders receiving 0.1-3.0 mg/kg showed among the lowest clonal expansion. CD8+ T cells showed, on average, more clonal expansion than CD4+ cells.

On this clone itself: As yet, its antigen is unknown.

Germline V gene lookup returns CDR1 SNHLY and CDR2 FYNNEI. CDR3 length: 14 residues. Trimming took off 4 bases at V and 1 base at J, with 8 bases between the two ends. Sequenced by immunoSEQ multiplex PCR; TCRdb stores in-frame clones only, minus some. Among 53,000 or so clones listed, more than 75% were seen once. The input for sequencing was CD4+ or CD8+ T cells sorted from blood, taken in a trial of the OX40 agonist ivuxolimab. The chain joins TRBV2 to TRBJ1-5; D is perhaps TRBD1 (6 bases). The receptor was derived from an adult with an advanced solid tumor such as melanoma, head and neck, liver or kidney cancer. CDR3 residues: CASSGDTSNQPQHF. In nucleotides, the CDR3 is TGTGCCAGCAGTGGGGACACCAGCAATCAGCCCCAGCATTTT.